This T cell receptor beta chain originates from a study of T cells in Graves' hyperthyroidism and ophthalmopathy. Germline V lookup: CDR1 SQVTM, CDR2 ANQGSEA. This CDR3 is 13 amino acids long. Trimming removed 5 bases from V and 5 bases from J, with 16 bases in between. Findings and caveats of the study: Peripheral blood also featured most of the thyroid clonotypes expanded above 0.001.

Amplified TCR beta CDR3 regions derived from RNA transcripts. Researchers ran a first-round RT-PCR on the TCR CDR3 using the HTBI primer set. TCRdb passed the multiplex PCR reads through MiXCR, listing each CDR3 protein once. The sample consists of approximately 600,000 distinct CDR3 sequences, less than 25% of them appearing once. Notes on this clonotype: Its specificity is unknown.

Source material: blood. The J gene is TRBJ2-7, the V gene TRBV29-1; D not certain. The sequence came from a man aged 25 to 45 with Graves' ophthalmopathy. The CDR3 sequence is CSVFRADAHEQYF. CDR3 sequence (DNA): TGCAGCGTTTTTCGCGCCGATGCCCACGAGCAGTACTTC.